This TCR beta chain is from a study of cytomegalovirus exposure and HLA in healthy donors. TCRdb's table, derived via immunoSEQ multiplex PCR, lists solely in-frame clones and lacks some. Of around 90,000 clones in the sample, less than 90% were seen once. Study-level findings and limits: Reportedly, diagnosis of cytomegalovirus status by the classifier showed high specificity and sensitivity.

Notes on this clone: Its target is not known.

This receptor was taken from a woman aged 18-29 years in good health and CMV-seropositive. Sequenced sample: PBMCs.

The chain's CDR3 is CASSFRGGSYEQYF. CDR3 bases: TGCGCCAGCAGCTTCAGGGGCGGCTCCTACGAGCAGTACTTC. The chain links TRBV5-1 to TRBJ2-7; D may be TRBD1 (6 bases). V lost 2 bases and J lost 0, with 9 bases in between. The V gene's germline CDR1 is SGHRS and CDR2 YFSETQ. The CDR3 is made up of 14 amino acids.